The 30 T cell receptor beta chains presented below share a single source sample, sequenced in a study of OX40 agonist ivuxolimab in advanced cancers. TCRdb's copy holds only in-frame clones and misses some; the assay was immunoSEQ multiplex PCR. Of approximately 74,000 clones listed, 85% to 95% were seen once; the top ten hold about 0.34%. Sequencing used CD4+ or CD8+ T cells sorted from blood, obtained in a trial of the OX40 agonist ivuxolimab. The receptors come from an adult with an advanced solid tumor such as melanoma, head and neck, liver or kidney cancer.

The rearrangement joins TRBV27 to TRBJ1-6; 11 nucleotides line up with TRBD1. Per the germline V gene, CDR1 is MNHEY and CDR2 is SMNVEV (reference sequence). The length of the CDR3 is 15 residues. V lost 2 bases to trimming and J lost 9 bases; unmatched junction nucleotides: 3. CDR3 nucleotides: TGTGCCAGCAGTTTAGGGACAGGGGGAGGTTCACCCCTCCACTTT. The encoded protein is CASSLGTGGGSPLHF.

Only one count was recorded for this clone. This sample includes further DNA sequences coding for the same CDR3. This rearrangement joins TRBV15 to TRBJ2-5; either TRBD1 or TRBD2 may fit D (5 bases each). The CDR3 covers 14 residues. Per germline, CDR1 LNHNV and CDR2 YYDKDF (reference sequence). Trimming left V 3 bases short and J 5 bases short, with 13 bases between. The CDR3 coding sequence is TGTGCCACCAGCAGGGTCGGGGCCGGGGAGACCCAGTACTTC. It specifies CATSRVGAGETQYF.

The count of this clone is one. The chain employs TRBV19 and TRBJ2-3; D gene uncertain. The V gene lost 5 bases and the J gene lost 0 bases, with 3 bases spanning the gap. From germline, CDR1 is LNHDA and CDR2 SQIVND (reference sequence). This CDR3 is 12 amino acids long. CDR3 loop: CASSASTDTQYF. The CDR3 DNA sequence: TGTGCCAGTAGTGCAAGCACAGATACGCAGTATTTT.

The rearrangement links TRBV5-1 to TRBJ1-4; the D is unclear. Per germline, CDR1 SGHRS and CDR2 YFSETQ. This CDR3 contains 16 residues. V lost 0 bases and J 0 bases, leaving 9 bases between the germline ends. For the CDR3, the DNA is TGCGCCAGCAGCTTGGGGTCGGGCACAACTAATGAAAAACTGTTTTTT. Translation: CASSLGSGTTNEKLFF.

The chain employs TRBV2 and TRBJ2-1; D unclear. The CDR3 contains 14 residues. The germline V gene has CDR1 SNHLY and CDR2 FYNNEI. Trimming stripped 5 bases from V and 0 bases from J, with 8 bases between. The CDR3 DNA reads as TGTGCCAGCAGTTTGTTTTACTCCTACAATGAGCAGTTCTTC. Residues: CASSLFYSYNEQFF.

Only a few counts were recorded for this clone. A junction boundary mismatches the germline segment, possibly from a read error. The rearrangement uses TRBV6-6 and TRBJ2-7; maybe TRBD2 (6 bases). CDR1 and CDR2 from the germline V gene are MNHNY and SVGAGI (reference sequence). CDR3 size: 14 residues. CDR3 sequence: CASRYYTGAYEQYF. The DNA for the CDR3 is TGTGCCAGCAGGTACTATACGGGAGCCTACGAGCAGTACTTC.

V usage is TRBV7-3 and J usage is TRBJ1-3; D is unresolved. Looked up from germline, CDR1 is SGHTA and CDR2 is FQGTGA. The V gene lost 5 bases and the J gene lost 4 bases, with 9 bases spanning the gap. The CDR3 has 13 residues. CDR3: CASSPHPGNTIYF. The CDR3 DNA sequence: TGTGCCAGCAGCCCCCATCCCGGAAACACCATATATTTT.

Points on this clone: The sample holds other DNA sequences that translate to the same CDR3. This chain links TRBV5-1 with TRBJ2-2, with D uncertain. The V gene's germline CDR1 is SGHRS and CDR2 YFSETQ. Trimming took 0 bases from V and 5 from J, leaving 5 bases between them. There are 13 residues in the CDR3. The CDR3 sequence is CASSLDSTGELFF. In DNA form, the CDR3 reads TGCGCCAGCAGCTTGGATTCAACCGGGGAGCTGTTTTTT.

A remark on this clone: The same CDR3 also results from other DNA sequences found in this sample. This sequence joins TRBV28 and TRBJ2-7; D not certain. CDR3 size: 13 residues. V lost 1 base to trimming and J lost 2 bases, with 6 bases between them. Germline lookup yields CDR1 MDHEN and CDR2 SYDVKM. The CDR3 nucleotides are TGTGCCAGCAGTTTATTAGGACCCTACGAGCAGTACTTC. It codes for CASSLLGPYEQYF.

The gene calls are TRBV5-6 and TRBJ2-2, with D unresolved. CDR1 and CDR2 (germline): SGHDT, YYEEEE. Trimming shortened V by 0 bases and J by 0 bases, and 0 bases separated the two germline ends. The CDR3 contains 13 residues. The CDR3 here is CASSLANTGELFF. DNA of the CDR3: TGTGCCAGCAGCTTGGCGAACACCGGGGAGCTGTTTTTT.

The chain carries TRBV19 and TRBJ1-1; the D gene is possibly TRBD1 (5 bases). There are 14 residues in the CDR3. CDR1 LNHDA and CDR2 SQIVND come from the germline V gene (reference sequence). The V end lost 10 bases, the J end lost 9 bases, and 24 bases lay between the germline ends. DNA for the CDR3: TGTGCCACCCTCTCAACGGGGGGTGCAGCCCAAGCTTTCTTT. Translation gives CATLSTGGAAQAFF.

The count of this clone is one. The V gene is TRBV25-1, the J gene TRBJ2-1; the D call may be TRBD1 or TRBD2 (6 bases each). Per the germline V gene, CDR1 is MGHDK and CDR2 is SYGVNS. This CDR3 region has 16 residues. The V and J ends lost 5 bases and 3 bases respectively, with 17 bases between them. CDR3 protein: CASSPRQGTLYNEQFF. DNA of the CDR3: TGTGCCAGCAGTCCCCGCCAGGGGACTCTCTACAATGAGCAGTTCTTC.

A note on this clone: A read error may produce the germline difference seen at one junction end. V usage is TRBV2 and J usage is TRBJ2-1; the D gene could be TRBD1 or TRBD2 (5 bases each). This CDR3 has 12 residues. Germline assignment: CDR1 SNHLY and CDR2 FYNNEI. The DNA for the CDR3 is TGTGCCAGCAAAGGGTGGGAAGGGACCTCGATCTTC. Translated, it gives CASKGWEGTSIF.

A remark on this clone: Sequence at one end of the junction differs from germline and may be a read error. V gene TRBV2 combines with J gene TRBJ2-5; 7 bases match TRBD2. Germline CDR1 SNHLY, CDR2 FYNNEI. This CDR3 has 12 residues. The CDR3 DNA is TGTGCCCGCAGGGAGGGTGGAGAGACCCAGTACTTC. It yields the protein CARREGGETQYF.

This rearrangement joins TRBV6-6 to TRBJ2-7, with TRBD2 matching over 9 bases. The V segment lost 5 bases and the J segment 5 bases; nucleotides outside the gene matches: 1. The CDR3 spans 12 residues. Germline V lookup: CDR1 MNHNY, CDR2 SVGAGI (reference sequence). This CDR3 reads CASSRLADEQYF. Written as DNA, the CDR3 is TGTGCCAGCAGTCGACTAGCGGACGAGCAGTACTTC.

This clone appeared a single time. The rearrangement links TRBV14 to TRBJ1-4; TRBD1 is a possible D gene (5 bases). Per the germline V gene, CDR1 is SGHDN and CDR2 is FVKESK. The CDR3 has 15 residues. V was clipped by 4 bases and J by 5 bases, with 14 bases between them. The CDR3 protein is CASSPWGIRNEKLFF. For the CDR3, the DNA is TGTGCCAGCAGCCCTTGGGGCATACGGAATGAAAAACTGTTTTTT.

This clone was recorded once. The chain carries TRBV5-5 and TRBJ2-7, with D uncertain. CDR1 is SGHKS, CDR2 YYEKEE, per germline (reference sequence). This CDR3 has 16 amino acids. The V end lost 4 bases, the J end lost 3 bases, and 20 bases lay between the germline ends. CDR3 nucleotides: TGTGCCAGCAGCACCCAGGTCCTGGGTCACCTCTACGAGCAGTACTTC. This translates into CASSTQVLGHLYEQYF.

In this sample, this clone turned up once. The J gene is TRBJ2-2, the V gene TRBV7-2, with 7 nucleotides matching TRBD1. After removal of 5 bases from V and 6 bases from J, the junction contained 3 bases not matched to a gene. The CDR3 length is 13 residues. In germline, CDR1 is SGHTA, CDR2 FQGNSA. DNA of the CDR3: TGTGCCAGCAGCCCGACAGGGTCCGGGGAGCTGTTTTTT. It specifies CASSPTGSGELFF. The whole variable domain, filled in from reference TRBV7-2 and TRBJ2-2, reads GAGVSQSPSNKVTEKGKDVELRCDPISGHTALYWYRQSLGQGLEFLIYFQGNSAPDKSGLPSDRFSAERTGGSVSTLTIQRTQQEDSAVYLCASSPTGSGELFFGEGSRLTVL.

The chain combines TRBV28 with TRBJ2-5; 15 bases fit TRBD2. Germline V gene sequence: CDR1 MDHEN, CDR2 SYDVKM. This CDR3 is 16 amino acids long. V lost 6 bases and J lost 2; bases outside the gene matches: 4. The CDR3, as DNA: TGTGCCAGCAGAAATGGACTAGCGGGAGGGCAAGAGACCCAGTACTTC. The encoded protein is CASRNGLAGGQETQYF.

In nucleotides, the CDR3 is TGTGCCAGTAGTCCTTTACAGGGGGCAAAAAGGGAGCTGTTTTTT. Translating gives CASSPLQGAKRELFF. The chain recombines TRBV19 with TRBJ2-2; 9 bases are shared with TRBD1. Germline loops: CDR1 LNHDA, CDR2 SQIVND (reference sequence). V shed 5 bases, J shed 9 bases, and the junction held 10 bases outside the gene matches. The CDR3 is 15 amino acids.

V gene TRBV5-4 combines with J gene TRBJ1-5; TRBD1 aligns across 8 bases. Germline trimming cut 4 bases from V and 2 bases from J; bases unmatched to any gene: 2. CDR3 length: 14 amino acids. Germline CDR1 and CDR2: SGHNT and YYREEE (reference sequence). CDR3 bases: TGTGCCAGCAGCGTGGACAGGGGCAATCAGCCCCAGCATTTT. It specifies CASSVDRGNQPQHF.

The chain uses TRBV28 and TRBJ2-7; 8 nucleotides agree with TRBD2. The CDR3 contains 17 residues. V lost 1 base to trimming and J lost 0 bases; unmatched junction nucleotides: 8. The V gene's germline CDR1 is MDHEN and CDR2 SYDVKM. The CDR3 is CASSLSGPSGSSYEQYF. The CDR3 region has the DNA TGTGCCAGCAGTTTATCCGGGCCTAGCGGGTCCTCCTACGAGCAGTACTTC. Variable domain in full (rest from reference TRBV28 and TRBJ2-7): DVKVTQSSRYLVKRTGEKVFLECVQDMDHENMFWYRQDPGLGLRLIYFSYDVKMKEKGDIPEGYSVSREKKERFSLILESASTNQTSMYLCASSLSGPSGSSYEQYFGPGTRLTVT.

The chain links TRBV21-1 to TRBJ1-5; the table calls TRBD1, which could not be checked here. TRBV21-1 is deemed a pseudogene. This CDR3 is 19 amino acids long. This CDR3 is CASSIGTGWTQGLYQPQHF. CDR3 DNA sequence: TGTGCCAGCAGCATAGGGACAGGGTGGACCCAAGGACTGTATCAGCCCCAGCATTTT.

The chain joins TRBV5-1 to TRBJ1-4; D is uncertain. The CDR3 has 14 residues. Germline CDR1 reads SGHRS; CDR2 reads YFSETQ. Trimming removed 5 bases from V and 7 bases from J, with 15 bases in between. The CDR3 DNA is TGCGCCAGCAGTTCGGGCAGCCCGGCTGAAAAACTGTTTTTT. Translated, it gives CASSSGSPAEKLFF.

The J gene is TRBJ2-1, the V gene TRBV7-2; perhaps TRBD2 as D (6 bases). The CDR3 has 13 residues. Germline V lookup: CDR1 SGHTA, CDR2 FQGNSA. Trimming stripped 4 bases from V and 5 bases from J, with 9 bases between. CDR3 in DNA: TGTGCCAGCAGCTCGGGACTCAACAATGAGCAGTTCTTC. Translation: CASSSGLNNEQFF.

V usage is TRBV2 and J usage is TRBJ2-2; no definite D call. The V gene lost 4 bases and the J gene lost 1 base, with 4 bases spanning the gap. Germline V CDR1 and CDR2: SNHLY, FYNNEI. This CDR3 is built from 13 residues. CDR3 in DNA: TGTGCCAGCAGTGCGGGGAACACCGGGGAGCTGTTTTTT. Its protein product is CASSAGNTGELFF.

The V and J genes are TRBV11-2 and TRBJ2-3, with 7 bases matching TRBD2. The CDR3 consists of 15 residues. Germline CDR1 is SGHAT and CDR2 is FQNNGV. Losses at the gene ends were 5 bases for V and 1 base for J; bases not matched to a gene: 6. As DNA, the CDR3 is TGTGCCAGCAGCCCGGGAGGTATCCGCACAGATACGCAGTATTTT. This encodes CASSPGGIRTDTQYF.

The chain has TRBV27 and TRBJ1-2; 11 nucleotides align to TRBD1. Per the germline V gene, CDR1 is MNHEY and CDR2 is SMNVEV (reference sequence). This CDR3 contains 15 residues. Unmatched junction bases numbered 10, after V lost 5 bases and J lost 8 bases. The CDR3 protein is CASSPPGQGARGYTF. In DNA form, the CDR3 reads TGTGCCAGCAGTCCACCAGGACAGGGGGCGCGGGGCTACACCTTC.

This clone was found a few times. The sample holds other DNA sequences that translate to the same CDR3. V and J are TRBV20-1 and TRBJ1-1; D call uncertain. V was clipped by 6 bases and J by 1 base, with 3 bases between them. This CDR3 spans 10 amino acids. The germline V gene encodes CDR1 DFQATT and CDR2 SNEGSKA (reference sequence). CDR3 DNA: TGCAGTGCATCGAACACTGAAGCTTTCTTT. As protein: CSASNTEAFF.

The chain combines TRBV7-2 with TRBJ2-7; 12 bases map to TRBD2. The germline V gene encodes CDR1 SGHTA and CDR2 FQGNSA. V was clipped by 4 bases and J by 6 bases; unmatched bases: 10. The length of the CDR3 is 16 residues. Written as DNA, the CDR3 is TGTGCCAGCAGCTGGGGACCCATACTAGCGGGAGGCGAGCAGTACTTC. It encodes CASSWGPILAGGEQYF.